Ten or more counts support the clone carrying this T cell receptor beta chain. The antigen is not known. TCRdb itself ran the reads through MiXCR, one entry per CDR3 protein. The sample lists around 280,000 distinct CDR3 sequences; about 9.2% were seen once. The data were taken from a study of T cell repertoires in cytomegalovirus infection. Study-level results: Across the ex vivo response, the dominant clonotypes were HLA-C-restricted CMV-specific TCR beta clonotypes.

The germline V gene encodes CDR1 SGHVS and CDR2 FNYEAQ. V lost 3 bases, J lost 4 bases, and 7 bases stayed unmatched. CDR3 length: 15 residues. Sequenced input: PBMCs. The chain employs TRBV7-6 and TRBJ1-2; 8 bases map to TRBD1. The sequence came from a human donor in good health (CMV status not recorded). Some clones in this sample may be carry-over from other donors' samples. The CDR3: CASSLGTGGVYGYTF. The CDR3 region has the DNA TGTGCCAGCAGCTTGGGAACAGGGGGTGTCTATGGCTACACCTTC.